These 11 T cell receptor beta chains share one sample of origin, sequenced in a study of memory CD4+ T cells and cytomegalovirus serostatus. Assay: immunoSEQ multiplex PCR; the TCRdb copy retains only in-frame clones and omits some. The table lists fewer than 50,000 clones, 79% of them singletons. Single viable CD3+CD4+CD8-CD45RO+ cells were sorted as the memory CD4+ T cells. Sequencing was performed on memory CD4+ T cells from blood. The receptors originated from an adult in good health and CMV-seropositive.

This rearrangement joins TRBV7-2 to TRBJ1-1, with a weak D call TRBD1 (5 bases). CDR1 and CDR2 from the germline V gene are SGHTA and FQGNSA. The CDR3 contains 13 residues. V lost 6 bases, J lost 4 bases, and 12 bases lay in between. Here the CDR3 reads CASSSHRGTEAFF. The CDR3 nucleotides read TGTGCCAGCAGTTCCCATAGGGGCACTGAAGCTTTCTTT.

V is TRBV6-5 and J is TRBJ1-1; a weak D match, TRBD1 (6 bases). CDR1 is MNHEY and CDR2 is SVGAGI in the germline V gene. V was pared by 2 bases and J by 8 bases, with 9 bases between. CDR3 length: 12 amino acids. CDR3 in amino acids: CASSYLTGEAFF. In DNA, the CDR3 is TGTGCCAGCAGTTACCTAACAGGGGAAGCTTTCTTT.

The V gene is TRBV11-2, the J gene TRBJ1-3, with a weak D call TRBD1 (6 bases). Trimming took 0 bases from V and 2 from J, leaving 14 bases between them. Looked up from germline, CDR1 is SGHAT and CDR2 is FQNNGV. This CDR3 has 17 residues. The CDR3 here is CASSLDLWSGAGNTIYF. The CDR3, as DNA: TGTGCCAGCAGCTTAGATCTTTGGTCAGGGGCTGGAAACACCATATATTTT.

The gene calls are TRBV15 and TRBJ2-2, with TRBD2 as a possible D gene (6 bases). V lost 0 bases and J lost 4, with 18 bases in between. The CDR3 runs to 18 residues. The germline CDR1 and CDR2 sequences are LNHNV and YYDKDF (reference sequence). CDR3: CATSRDGWTGAATGELFF. CDR3 in DNA: TGTGCCACCAGCAGAGATGGTTGGACGGGAGCGGCCACCGGGGAGCTGTTTTTT.

This chain links TRBV28 with TRBJ2-7, with 7 bases matching TRBD2. J was trimmed by 0 bases and V by 6 bases; bases with no gene match: 5. Germline V lookup: CDR1 MDHEN, CDR2 SYDVKM. The CDR3 runs 14 residues. The CDR3, as DNA: TGTGCCAGCAGGGGCGGGACTACCTCCTACGAGCAGTACTTC. Translation gives CASRGGTTSYEQYF. The full variable domain, completed using reference TRBV28 and TRBJ2-7, is DVKVTQSSRYLVKRTGEKVFLECVQDMDHENMFWYRQDPGLGLRLIYFSYDVKMKEKGDIPEGYSVSREKKERFSLILESASTNQTSMYLCASRGGTTSYEQYFGPGTRLTVT.

The J gene is TRBJ2-1, the V gene TRBV9; 9 bases are a match to TRBD2. The CDR3 totals 15 residues. In germline, CDR1 is SGDLS, CDR2 YYNGEE. J gave up 9 bases and V 1 base, and 8 bases lay outside the gene matches. CDR3 amino acids: CASSVSSSGGGEQFF. The CDR3, as DNA: TGTGCCAGCAGCGTATCGAGTAGCGGGGGTGGTGAGCAGTTCTTC. Based on the CDR3 plus reference TRBV9 and TRBJ2-1, the full variable domain is DSGVTQTPKHLITATGQRVTLRCSPRSGDLSVYWYQQSLDQGLQFLIQYYNGEERAKGNILERFSAQQFPDLHSELNLSSLELGDSALYFCASSVSSSGGGEQFFGPGTRLTVL.

The chain couples TRBV9 to TRBJ2-5, with 10 bases fitting TRBD2. Trimming at V came to 2 bases and at J to 1 base, leaving 2 bases not matched to a gene. The CDR3 has 15 residues. Germline V gene data show CDR1 as SGDLS and CDR2 as YYNGEE. The CDR3 is CASSVVAGGQETQYF. CDR3 DNA: TGTGCCAGCAGCGTCGTAGCGGGGGGCCAAGAGACCCAGTACTTC.

The chain combines TRBV4-1 with TRBJ1-1; D is undetermined. Germline values: CDR1 MGHRA, CDR2 YSYEKL. The CDR3 has 16 amino acids. The V and J ends lost 3 bases and 2 bases respectively, with 16 bases between them. CDR3 sequence (DNA): TGCGCCAGCAGCCAGCCGACGAGGGCCCTAAACACTGAAGCTTTCTTT. Its protein product is CASSQPTRALNTEAFF.

The chain joins TRBV7-8 to TRBJ2-1, with 8 bases identical to TRBD2. V dropped 5 bases and J dropped 3; count of bases not matched to a gene: 9. Germline lookup yields CDR1 SGHVS and CDR2 FQNEAQ. The CDR3 has 16 residues. CDR3 protein: CASSLGRAQIYNEQFF. As DNA, the CDR3 is TGTGCCAGCAGCCTCGGGAGGGCCCAGATCTACAATGAGCAGTTCTTC. The full variable domain, completed using reference TRBV7-8 and TRBJ2-1, is GAGVSQSPRYKVAKRGQDVALRCDPISGHVSLFWYQQALGQGPEFLTYFQNEAQLDKSGLPSDRFFAERPEGSVSTLKIQRTQQEDSAVYLCASSLGRAQIYNEQFFGPGTRLTVL.

The gene calls are TRBV6-1 and TRBJ1-1; D remains ambiguous. Deletions cut 5 bases from V and 0 bases from J, with 13 bases between. CDR1 and CDR2 from the germline V gene are MNHNS and SASEGT. The CDR3 has 15 residues. The CDR3 loop reads CASSPGWQVNTEAFF. The CDR3 region has the DNA TGTGCCAGCAGTCCCGGTTGGCAGGTGAACACTGAAGCTTTCTTT.

The chain couples TRBV12-5 to TRBJ2-1; D unclear. V lost 6 bases and J 5 bases, leaving 17 bases between the germline ends. The CDR3 contains 15 residues. Germline loops: CDR1 LGHNT, CDR2 FRNRAP. DNA for the CDR3: TGTGCTAGTGGCTCCGGACCCTTAATTAACAATGAGCAGTTCTTC. Translated, it gives CASGSGPLINNEQFF.